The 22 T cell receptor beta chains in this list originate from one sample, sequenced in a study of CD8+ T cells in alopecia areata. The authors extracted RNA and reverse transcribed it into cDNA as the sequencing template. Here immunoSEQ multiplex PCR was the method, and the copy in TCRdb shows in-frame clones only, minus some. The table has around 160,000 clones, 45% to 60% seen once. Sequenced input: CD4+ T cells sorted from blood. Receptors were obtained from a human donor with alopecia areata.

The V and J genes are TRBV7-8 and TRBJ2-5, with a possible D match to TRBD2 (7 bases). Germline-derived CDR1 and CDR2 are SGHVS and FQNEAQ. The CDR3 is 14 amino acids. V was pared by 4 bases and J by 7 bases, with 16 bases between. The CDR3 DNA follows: TGTGCCAGCAGCTCTAGCGGACAGTTGAGGACCCAGTACTTC. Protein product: CASSSSGQLRTQYF.

CDR3 residues: CASSTNNEQFF. CDR3 DNA: TGTGCCAGCAGCACTAACAATGAGCAGTTCTTC. The rearrangement links TRBV11-1 to TRBJ2-1; D remains ambiguous. The CDR3 totals 11 residues. Trimming left V 5 bases short and J 5 bases short, with 4 bases between. Germline V lookup: CDR1 SGHAT, CDR2 FQDESV (reference sequence).

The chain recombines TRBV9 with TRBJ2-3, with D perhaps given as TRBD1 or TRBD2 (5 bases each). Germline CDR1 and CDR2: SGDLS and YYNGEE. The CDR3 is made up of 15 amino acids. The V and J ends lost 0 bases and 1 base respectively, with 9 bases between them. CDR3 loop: CASSVGDGRTDTQYF. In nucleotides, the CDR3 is TGTGCCAGCAGCGTAGGGGACGGCCGCACAGATACGCAGTATTTT. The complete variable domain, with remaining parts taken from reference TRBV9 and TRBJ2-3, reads DSGVTQTPKHLITATGQRVTLRCSPRSGDLSVYWYQQSLDQGLQFLIQYYNGEERAKGNILERFSAQQFPDLHSELNLSSLELGDSALYFCASSVGDGRTDTQYFGPGTRLTVL.

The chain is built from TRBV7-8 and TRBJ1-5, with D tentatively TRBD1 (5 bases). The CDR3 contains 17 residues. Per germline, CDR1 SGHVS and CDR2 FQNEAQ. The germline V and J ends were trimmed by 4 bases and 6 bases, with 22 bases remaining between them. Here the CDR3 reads CASSSLGLAGKGQPQHF. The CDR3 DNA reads TGTGCCAGCAGCTCTTTAGGGTTGGCAGGGAAAGGTCAGCCCCAGCATTTT.

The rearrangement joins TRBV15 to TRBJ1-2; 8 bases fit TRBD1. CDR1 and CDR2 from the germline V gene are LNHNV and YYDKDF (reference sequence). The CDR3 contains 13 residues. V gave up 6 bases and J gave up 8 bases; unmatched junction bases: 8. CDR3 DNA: TGTGCCACCAGTAACGACAGGGGTGTCGGCTACACCTTC. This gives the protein CATSNDRGVGYTF.

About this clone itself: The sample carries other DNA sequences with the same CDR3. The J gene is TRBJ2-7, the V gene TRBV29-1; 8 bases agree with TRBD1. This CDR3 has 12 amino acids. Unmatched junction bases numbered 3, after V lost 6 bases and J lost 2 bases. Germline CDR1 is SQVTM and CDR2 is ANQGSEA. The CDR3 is CSVNRGAYEQYF. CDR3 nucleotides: TGCAGCGTCAACAGGGGGGCCTACGAGCAGTACTTC.

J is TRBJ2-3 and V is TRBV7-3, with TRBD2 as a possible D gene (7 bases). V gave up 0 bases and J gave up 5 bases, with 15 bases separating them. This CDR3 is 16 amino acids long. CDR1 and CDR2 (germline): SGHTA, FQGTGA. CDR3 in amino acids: CASSLTGGAGGDTQYF. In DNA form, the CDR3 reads TGTGCCAGCAGCTTAACTGGGGGGGCTGGAGGAGATACGCAGTATTTT.

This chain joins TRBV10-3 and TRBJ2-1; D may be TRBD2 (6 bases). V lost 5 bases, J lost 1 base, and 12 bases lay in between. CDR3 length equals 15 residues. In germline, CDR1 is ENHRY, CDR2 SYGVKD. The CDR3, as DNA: TGTGCCATCAGTACCATAGCGGATTCCTACAATGAGCAGTTCTTC. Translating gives CAISTIADSYNEQFF.

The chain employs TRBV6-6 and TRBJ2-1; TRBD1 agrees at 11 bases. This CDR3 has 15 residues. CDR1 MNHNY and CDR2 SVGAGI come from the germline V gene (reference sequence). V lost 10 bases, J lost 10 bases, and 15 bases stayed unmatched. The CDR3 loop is CATKLTGQGASEQFF. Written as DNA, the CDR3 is TGTGCCACCAAATTAACCGGACAGGGGGCTTCGGAGCAGTTCTTC.

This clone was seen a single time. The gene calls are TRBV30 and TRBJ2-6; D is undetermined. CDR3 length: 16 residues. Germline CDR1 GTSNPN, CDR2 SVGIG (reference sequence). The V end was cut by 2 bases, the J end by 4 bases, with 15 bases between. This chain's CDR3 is CAWSPWEGNGANVLTF. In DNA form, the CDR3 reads TGTGCCTGGAGTCCATGGGAAGGGAACGGGGCCAACGTCCTGACTTTC.

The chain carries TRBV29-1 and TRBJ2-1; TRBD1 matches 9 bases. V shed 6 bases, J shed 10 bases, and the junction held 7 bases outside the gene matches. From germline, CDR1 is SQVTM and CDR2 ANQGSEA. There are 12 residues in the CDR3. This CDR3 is CSVDRGGGEQFF. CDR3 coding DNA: TGCAGCGTGGACAGGGGCGGAGGAGAGCAGTTCTTC.

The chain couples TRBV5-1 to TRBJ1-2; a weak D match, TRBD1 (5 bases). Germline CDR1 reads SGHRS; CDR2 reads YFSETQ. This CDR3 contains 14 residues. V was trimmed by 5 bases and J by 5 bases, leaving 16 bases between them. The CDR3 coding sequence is TGCGCCAGCAGGTCTCAGGGAGGGGATTATGGCTACACCTTC. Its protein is CASRSQGGDYGYTF.

This CDR3 reads CASSLTSGPTYEQYF. The CDR3 coding sequence is TGTGCCAGCAGTTTAACTAGCGGGCCGACCTACGAGCAGTACTTC. This chain joins TRBV27 and TRBJ2-7, with 9 bases fitting TRBD2. Germline V gene lookup returns CDR1 MNHEY and CDR2 SMNVEV (reference sequence). V shed 2 bases and J 2 bases; nucleotides not matched to a gene: 4. CDR3 length: 15 residues.

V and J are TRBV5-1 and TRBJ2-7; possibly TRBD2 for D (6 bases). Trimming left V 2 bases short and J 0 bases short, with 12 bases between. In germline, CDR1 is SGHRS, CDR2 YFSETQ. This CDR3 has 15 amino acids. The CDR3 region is CASSFSGGISYEQYF. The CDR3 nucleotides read TGCGCCAGCAGCTTCAGTGGCGGGATCTCCTACGAGCAGTACTTC. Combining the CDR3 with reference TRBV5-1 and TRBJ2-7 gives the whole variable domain KAGVTQTPRYLIKTRGQQVTLSCSPISGHRSVSWYQQTPGQGLQFLFEYFSETQRNKGNFPGRFSGRQFSNSRSEMNVSTLELGDSALYLCASSFSGGISYEQYFGPGTRLTVT.

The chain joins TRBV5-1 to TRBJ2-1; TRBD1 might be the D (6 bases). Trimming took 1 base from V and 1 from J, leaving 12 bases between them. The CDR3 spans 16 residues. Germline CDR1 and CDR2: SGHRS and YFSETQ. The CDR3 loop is CASSLTTGPSYNEQFF. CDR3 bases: TGCGCCAGCAGCTTGACCACAGGGCCGTCCTACAATGAGCAGTTCTTC. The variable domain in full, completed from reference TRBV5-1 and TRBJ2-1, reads KAGVTQTPRYLIKTRGQQVTLSCSPISGHRSVSWYQQTPGQGLQFLFEYFSETQRNKGNFPGRFSGRQFSNSRSEMNVSTLELGDSALYLCASSLTTGPSYNEQFFGPGTRLTVL.

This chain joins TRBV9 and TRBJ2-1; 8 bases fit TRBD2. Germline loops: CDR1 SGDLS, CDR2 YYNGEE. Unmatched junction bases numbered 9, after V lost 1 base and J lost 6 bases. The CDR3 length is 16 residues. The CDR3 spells CASSVTWTSLVNEQFF. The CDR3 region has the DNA TGTGCCAGCAGCGTAACTTGGACTAGCTTGGTCAATGAGCAGTTCTTC.

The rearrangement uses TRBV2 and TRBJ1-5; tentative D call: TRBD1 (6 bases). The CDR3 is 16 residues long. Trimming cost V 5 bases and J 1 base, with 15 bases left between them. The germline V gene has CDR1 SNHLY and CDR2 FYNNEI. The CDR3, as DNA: TGTGCCAGCAGTATCGCCCAGGGGCTAAGCAATCAGCCCCAGCATTTT. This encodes CASSIAQGLSNQPQHF.

CDR3 protein: CASSPLGETQYF. CDR3 coding DNA: TGCGCCAGCAGCCCACTGGGGGAGACCCAGTACTTC. The J gene is TRBJ2-5, the V gene TRBV5-1, with D unresolved. The CDR3 spans 12 residues. The V end lost 4 bases, the J end lost 5 bases, and 9 bases lay between the germline ends. Germline lookup yields CDR1 SGHRS and CDR2 YFSETQ.

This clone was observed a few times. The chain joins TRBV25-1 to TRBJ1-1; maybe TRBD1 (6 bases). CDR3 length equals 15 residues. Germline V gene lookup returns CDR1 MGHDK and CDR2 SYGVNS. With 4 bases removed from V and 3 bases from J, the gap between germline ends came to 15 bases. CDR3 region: CASSVTRGEYTEAFF. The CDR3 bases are TGTGCCAGCAGTGTTACCAGGGGTGAATACACTGAAGCTTTCTTT.

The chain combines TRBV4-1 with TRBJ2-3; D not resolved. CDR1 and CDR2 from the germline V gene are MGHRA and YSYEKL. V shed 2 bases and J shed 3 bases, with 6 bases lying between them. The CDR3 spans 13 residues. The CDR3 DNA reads TGCGCCAGCAGCCAAATATCGACAGATACGCAGTATTTT. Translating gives CASSQISTDTQYF.

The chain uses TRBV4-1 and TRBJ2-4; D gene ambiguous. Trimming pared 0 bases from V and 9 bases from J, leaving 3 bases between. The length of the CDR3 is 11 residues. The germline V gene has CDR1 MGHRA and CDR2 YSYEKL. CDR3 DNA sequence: TGCGCCAGCAGCCAAGAAGCCATTCAGTACTTC. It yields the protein CASSQEAIQYF.

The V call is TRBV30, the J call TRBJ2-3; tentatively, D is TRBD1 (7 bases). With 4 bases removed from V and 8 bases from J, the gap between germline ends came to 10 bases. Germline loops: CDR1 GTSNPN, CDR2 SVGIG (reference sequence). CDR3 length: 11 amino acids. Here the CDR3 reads CAWIRGATQYF. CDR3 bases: TGTGCCTGGATCAGGGGGGCTACGCAGTATTTT. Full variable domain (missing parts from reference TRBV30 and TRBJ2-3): SQTIHQWPATLVQPVGSPLSLECTVEGTSNPNLYWYRQAAGRGLQLLFYSVGIGQISSEVPQNLSASRPQDRQFILSSKKLLLSDSGFYLCAWIRGATQYFGPGTRLTVL.